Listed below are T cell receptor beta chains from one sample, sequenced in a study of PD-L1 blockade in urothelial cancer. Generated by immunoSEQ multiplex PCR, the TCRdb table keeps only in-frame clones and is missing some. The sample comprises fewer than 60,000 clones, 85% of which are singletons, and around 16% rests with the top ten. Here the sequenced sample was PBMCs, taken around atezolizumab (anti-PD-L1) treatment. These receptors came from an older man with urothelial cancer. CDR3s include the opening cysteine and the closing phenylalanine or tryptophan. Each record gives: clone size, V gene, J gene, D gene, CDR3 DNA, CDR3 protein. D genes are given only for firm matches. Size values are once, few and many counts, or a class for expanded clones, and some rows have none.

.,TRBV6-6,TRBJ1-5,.,TGTGCCAGCAGCTCCCAGGGGTATCAGCCCCAGCATTTT,CASSSQGYQPQHF
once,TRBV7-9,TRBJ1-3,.,TGTGCCAGCAGCTTAGAGCGGGGAAACACCATATATTTT,CASSLERGNTIYF
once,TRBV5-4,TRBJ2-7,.,TGTGCCAGCAGCCCTTCGGTCCCGGGAGCTTCCTACGAGCAGTACTTC,CASSPSVPGASYEQYF
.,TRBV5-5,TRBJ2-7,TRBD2,TGTGCCAGCAGCTCCCTAGCGGGAGGGTTGTACGAGCAGTACTTC,CASSSLAGGLYEQYF
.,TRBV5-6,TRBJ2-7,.,TGTGCCAGCAGCTTAGGTGGCAGGGTAATCGCCTACGAGCAGTACTTC,CASSLGGRVIAYEQYF
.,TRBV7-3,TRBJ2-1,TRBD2,TGTGCCAGCAGCTTAACTGGTAGCGGGATTAAAAGGAGCCCCTACAATGAGCAGTTCTTC,CASSLTGSGIKRSPYNEQFF
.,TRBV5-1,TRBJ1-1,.,TGCGCCAGCAGCTTGGCCGGGGTAACGGGCACTGAAGCTTTCTTT,CASSLAGVTGTEAFF
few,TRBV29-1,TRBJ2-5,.,TGCAGCGTTGATGTACCCCCGGGCCAAGAGACCCAGTACTTC,CSVDVPPGQETQYF
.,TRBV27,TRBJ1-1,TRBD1,TGTGCCAGCAGTCTGGGACAGGCGAACACTGAAGCTTTCTTT,CASSLGQANTEAFF
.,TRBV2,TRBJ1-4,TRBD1,TGTGCCAGCAAGGGCAGGGGGCTTGATGAAAAACTGTTTTTT,CASKGRGLDEKLFF
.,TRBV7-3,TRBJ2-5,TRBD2,TGTGCCAGCAGCCCACAACGGGGGGAGTATGAGACCCAGTACTTC,CASSPQRGEYETQYF
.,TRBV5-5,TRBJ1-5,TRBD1,TGTGCCAGCAGCTCACTCGGGACAGGGGGATACAATCAGCCCCAGCATTTT,CASSSLGTGGYNQPQHF
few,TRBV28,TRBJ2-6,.,TGTGCCAGCAGTTCGGCAGGGGTCCGCTCTGGGGCCAACGTCCTGACTTTC,CASSSAGVRSGANVLTF
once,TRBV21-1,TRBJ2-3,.,TGTGCCAGCAGCAAAGGATCGGCGGGAGGGGGGATCACAGATACGCAGTATTTT,CASSKGSAGGGITDTQYF
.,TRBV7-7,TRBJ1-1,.,TGTGCCAGCAGCTCCAGGGGAAGGGACACTGAAGCTTTCTTT,CASSSRGRDTEAFF
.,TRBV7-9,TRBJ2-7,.,TGTGCCAGCAGCTCCGGGACACACTACGAGCAGTACTTC,CASSSGTHYEQYF
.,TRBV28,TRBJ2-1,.,TGTGCCAGCAGTTTATTAGAGAATGAGCAGTTCTTC,CASSLLENEQFF
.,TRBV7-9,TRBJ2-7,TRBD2,TGTGCCAGCAGCTCGGGACTAGCGGCTCCGTACGAGCAGTACTTC,CASSSGLAAPYEQYF
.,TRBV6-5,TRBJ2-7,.,TGTGCCAGCAGTTACGGGCCCGAGGGGGCCTACGAGCAGTACTTC,CASSYGPEGAYEQYF
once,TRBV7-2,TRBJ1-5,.,TGTGCCAGCAGCTTACAGGGGAATCAGCCCCAGCATTTT,CASSLQGNQPQHF
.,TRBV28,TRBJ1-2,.,TGTGCCAGCAGTGCCATGGGGCAGCGCTATGGCTACACCTTC,CASSAMGQRYGYTF
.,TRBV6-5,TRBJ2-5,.,TGTGCCAGCAGTTACGGGCCAGGGGAGAAGACCCAGTACTTC,CASSYGPGEKTQYF
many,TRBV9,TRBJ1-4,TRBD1,TGTGCCAGCAGCGTAGGTGGAGGGGGCAGAGAAAAACTGTTTTTT,CASSVGGGGREKLFF
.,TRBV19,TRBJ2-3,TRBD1,TGTGCCAGTAGTATGGATCAGGGGGAAGATACGCAGTATTTT,CASSMDQGEDTQYF
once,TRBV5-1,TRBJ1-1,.,TGCGCCAGCAGCCCTACCACGAACACTGAAGCTTTCTTT,CASSPTTNTEAFF
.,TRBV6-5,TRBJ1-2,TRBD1,TGTGCCAGCAGCCGACAGGGGAATTATGGCTACACCTTC,CASSRQGNYGYTF
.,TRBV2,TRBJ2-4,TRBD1,TGTGCCAGCAGTGTGGGACAGGAAAACATTCAGTACTTC,CASSVGQENIQYF
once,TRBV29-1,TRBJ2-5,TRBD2,TGCAGCGTTGACAGTGCGGGAGGCCATGGTCAGACCCAGTACTTC,CSVDSAGGHGQTQYF